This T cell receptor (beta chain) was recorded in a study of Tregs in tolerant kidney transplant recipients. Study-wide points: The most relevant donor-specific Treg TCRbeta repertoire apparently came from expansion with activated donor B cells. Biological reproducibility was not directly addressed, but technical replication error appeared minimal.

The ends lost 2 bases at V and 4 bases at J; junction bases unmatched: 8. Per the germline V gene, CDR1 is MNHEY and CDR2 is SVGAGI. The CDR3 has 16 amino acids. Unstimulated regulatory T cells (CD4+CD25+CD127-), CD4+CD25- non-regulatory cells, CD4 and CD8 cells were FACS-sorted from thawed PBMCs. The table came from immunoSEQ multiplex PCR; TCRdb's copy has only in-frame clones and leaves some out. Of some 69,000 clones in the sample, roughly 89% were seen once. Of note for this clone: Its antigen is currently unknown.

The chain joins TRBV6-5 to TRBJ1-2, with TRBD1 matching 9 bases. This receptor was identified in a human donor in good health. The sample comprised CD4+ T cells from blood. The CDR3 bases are TGTGCCAGCAGTTACCGGGACAGGGTTAGATCCTATGGCTACACCTTC. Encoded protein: CASSYRDRVRSYGYTF.